One and the same sample provided the 28 T cell receptor beta chains below, sequenced in a study of cytomegalovirus exposure and HLA in healthy donors. 60 Vbeta and 13 Jbeta primers were used in PCR. Only in-frame clones appear in the TCRdb table, and some are missing; sequencing was by immunoSEQ multiplex PCR. The table includes approximately 38,000 clones, roughly 80% detected once. Material: PBMCs. The receptors were sampled from a woman between 18 and 30 years old in good health and CMV-seropositive.

This clone was picked up a small number of times. The V and J genes are TRBV6-1 and TRBJ2-7; 7 bases match TRBD1. V was pared by 9 bases and J by 3 bases, with 5 bases of the junction left unmatched. The CDR3 length is 12 residues. In germline, CDR1 is MNHNS, CDR2 SASEGT. The CDR3 nucleotides are TGTGCCAGTGGGGACAGCCACTACGAGCAGTACTTC. Protein product: CASGDSHYEQYF.

This clone showed up just once. This chain uses TRBV6-7 with TRBJ2-1; 7 bases agree with TRBD2. TRBV6-7 is sorted into the ORF group, with uncertain function. This CDR3 has 17 residues. V lost 10 bases, J lost 0 bases, and 15 bases stayed unmatched. CDR3 in DNA: TGTGCCACCCAGGGAGGGTCAATATTTAGCTCCTACAATGAGCAGTTCTTC. This translates into CATQGGSIFSSYNEQFF.

The chain couples TRBV5-1 to TRBJ1-1, with TRBD1 as a possible D gene (5 bases). Trimming pared 0 bases from V and 5 bases from J, leaving 11 bases between. CDR3 length: 14 amino acids. The germline CDR1 and CDR2 sequences are SGHRS and YFSETQ. CDR3 sequence (DNA): TGCGCCAGCAGCTTGGATGGGTCAGGGACTGAAGCTTTCTTT. It yields the protein CASSLDGSGTEAFF. Together with reference TRBV5-1 and TRBJ1-1, the CDR3 gives the full variable domain: KAGVTQTPRYLIKTRGQQVTLSCSPISGHRSVSWYQQTPGQGLQFLFEYFSETQRNKGNFPGRFSGRQFSNSRSEMNVSTLELGDSALYLCASSLDGSGTEAFFGQGTRLTVV.

J is TRBJ1-2 and V is TRBV5-6; 7 nucleotides align to TRBD1. Looked up from germline, CDR1 is SGHDT and CDR2 is YYEEEE. The CDR3 spans 14 residues. The V gene end was trimmed by 4 bases and the J gene end by 3 bases; junction bases not matched to a gene: 6. CDR3 nucleotides: TGTGCCAGCAGCCAGACAGGGTTGGACTATGGCTACACCTTC. Its translation: CASSQTGLDYGYTF.

The rearrangement joins TRBV27 to TRBJ2-7; 9 bases align to TRBD2. From germline, CDR1 is MNHEY and CDR2 SMNVEV (reference sequence). This CDR3 contains 14 residues. The trim removed 5 bases at V and 4 bases at J, leaving 6 bases unmatched. The CDR3 region has the DNA TGTGCCAGCAGTCGCGGGGGGGCCGGGTACGAGCAGTACTTC. Translated: CASSRGGAGYEQYF.

The genes are TRBV4-1 and TRBJ2-7; D is perhaps TRBD1 (6 bases). The CDR3 contains 14 residues. Germline CDR1 reads MGHRA; CDR2 reads YSYEKL. Trimming left V 2 bases short and J 3 bases short, with 11 bases between. This chain's CDR3 is CASSQRQAFYEQYF. The CDR3 DNA reads TGCGCCAGCAGCCAAAGACAGGCTTTCTACGAGCAGTACTTC.

The chain is built from TRBV27 and TRBJ2-7; 8 nucleotides match TRBD1. The CDR3 is made up of 13 amino acids. From germline, CDR1 is MNHEY and CDR2 SMNVEV (reference sequence). V was pared by 5 bases and J by 7 bases, with 7 bases of the junction left unmatched. In nucleotides, the CDR3 is TGTGCCAGCAGTCTCGGACAGGGTTTAGAGCAGTACTTC. Translating it yields CASSLGQGLEQYF.

This clone has a handful of counts. The chain has TRBV6-4 and TRBJ2-2; 8 nucleotides match TRBD2. The trim removed 6 bases at V and 5 bases at J, leaving 5 bases unmatched. Germline CDR1 is MRHNA and CDR2 is SNTAGT. The CDR3 extends over 14 amino acids. The CDR3 reads CASRTTSETGELFF. CDR3 sequence (DNA): TGTGCCAGCAGAACGACTAGCGAGACCGGGGAGCTGTTTTTT.

The chain carries TRBV7-2 and TRBJ1-3; 10 bases fit TRBD1. The CDR3 spans 17 residues. V gave up 3 bases and J gave up 3 bases; unmatched junction bases: 8. Germline V lookup: CDR1 SGHTA, CDR2 FQGNSA. The CDR3 region has the DNA TGTGCCAGCAGCTTCTCCCCGGGACAGGGGTATGGAAACACCATATATTTT. Translating it yields CASSFSPGQGYGNTIYF. Full variable domain (outside the CDR3, taken from reference TRBV7-2 and TRBJ1-3): GAGVSQSPSNKVTEKGKDVELRCDPISGHTALYWYRQSLGQGLEFLIYFQGNSAPDKSGLPSDRFSAERTGGSVSTLTIQRTQQEDSAVYLCASSFSPGQGYGNTIYFGEGSWLTVV.

The chain has TRBV18 and TRBJ2-5, with TRBD2 as a possible D gene (5 bases). The J call may not be correct, given that the DNA end is closer to TRBJ2-7. Germline V gives CDR1 KGHSH, CDR2 LQKENI. The length of the CDR3 is 15 residues. CDR3 DNA sequence: TGTGCCAGCTCACCACCCGGAGGTTACCGGTACGAGCAGTACTTC. The encoded protein is CASSPPGGYRYEQYF.

The V and J genes are TRBV19 and TRBJ1-1; no clear D. V was shortened by 0 bases and J by 1 base, with 3 bases between the two germline ends. This CDR3 has 13 residues. The V gene's germline CDR1 is LNHDA and CDR2 SQIVND (reference sequence). As DNA, the CDR3 is TGTGCCAGTAGTATAGACCGGAACACTGAAGCTTTCTTT. Its translation is CASSIDRNTEAFF.

The gene calls are TRBV5-1 and TRBJ2-7, with D perhaps matching TRBD2 (6 bases). The germline V and J ends were trimmed by 0 bases and 0 bases, with 37 bases remaining between them. Germline CDR1 and CDR2: SGHRS and YFSETQ. CDR3 length: 24 amino acids. CDR3 protein: CASSLDPWRDPKPSARSHSYEQYF. In DNA, the CDR3 is TGCGCCAGCAGCTTGGATCCGTGGCGGGACCCTAAACCTAGCGCTAGGTCTCACTCCTACGAGCAGTACTTC. The full variable domain, with the rest looked up from reference TRBV5-1 and TRBJ2-7, is KAGVTQTPRYLIKTRGQQVTLSCSPISGHRSVSWYQQTPGQGLQFLFEYFSETQRNKGNFPGRFSGRQFSNSRSEMNVSTLELGDSALYLCASSLDPWRDPKPSARSHSYEQYFGPGTRLTVT.

The chain uses TRBV5-6 and TRBJ1-2, with a tentative D call TRBD1 (5 bases). This CDR3 is built from 12 residues. Trimming stripped 4 bases from V and 4 bases from J, with 8 bases between. CDR1 is SGHDT, CDR2 YYEEEE, per germline. The CDR3 bases are TGTGCCAGCAGCAGCCAGGGCTATGGCTACACCTTC. It translates to CASSSQGYGYTF.

The rearrangement links TRBV28 to TRBJ2-7; 14 bases map to TRBD2. The V gene's germline CDR1 is MDHEN and CDR2 SYDVKM. This CDR3 contains 15 residues. The V and J ends lost 5 bases and 4 bases, in that order; junction bases with no gene match: 4. CDR3 protein: CASSPGTSGSYEQYF. In nucleotides, the CDR3 is TGTGCCAGCAGTCCCGGGACTAGCGGGAGTTACGAGCAGTACTTC.

The table lists this clone with a few counts. The J gene is TRBJ2-3, the V gene TRBV2; 11 positions agree with TRBD2. The CDR3 is 15 residues long. Germline V gives CDR1 SNHLY, CDR2 FYNNEI. The V gene end was trimmed by 7 bases and the J gene end by 2 bases; junction bases not matched to a gene: 5. CDR3 sequence (DNA): TGTGCCAGCACGCTAGCGGGGGGTAACACAGATACGCAGTATTTT. It yields the protein CASTLAGGNTDTQYF.

The gene calls are TRBV5-5 and TRBJ2-1, with 8 bases aligning to TRBD2. V lost 3 bases, J lost 9 bases, and 17 bases stayed unmatched. Germline V gene lookup returns CDR1 SGHKS and CDR2 YYEKEE (reference sequence). The CDR3 runs 17 residues. Here the CDR3 DNA reads TGTGCCAGCAGCTCCCCCTCCCGTCGGGGGGGCCTGGGTGAGCAGTTCTTC. Translation gives CASSSPSRRGGLGEQFF.

The count of this clone is one. This rearrangement joins TRBV5-6 to TRBJ1-2, with 12 positions matching TRBD1. V was pared by 3 bases and J by 6 bases, with 3 bases of the junction left unmatched. This CDR3 comprises 14 residues. Germline V CDR1 and CDR2: SGHDT, YYEEEE. The CDR3 spells CASSWGQGANGYTF. The CDR3 coding sequence is TGTGCCAGCAGCTGGGGACAGGGGGCGAATGGCTACACCTTC.

The chain has TRBV4-3 and TRBJ1-1; 7 nucleotides agree with TRBD1. The CDR3 runs to 15 residues. Trimming cost V 3 bases and J 2 bases; bases outside gene matches: 6. Germline assignment: CDR1 LGHNA and CDR2 YSLEER. The CDR3 sequence: CASSHTTGANTEAFF. CDR3 in DNA: TGCGCCAGCAGCCATACTACAGGGGCCAACACTGAAGCTTTCTTT.

In DNA, the CDR3 is TGTGCCAGCAGTCCGCGACTGGACGGACAACCCTACGAGCAGTACTTC. This sequence encodes CASSPRLDGQPYEQYF. The chain recombines TRBV28 with TRBJ2-7, with D tentatively TRBD1 (5 bases). The ends were cut back, 5 bases at V and 2 bases at J, with 19 bases in the middle. The CDR3 consists of 16 residues. Germline CDR1 and CDR2: MDHEN and SYDVKM.

The table lists this clone with a few counts. This sequence joins TRBV4-2 and TRBJ1-4; D perhaps matches TRBD1 (6 bases). Germline V gene lookup returns CDR1 LGHNA and CDR2 YNFKEQ. With 2 bases removed from V and 4 bases from J, the gap between germline ends came to 14 bases. This CDR3 is built from 16 residues. CDR3 nucleotide sequence: TGTGCCAGCAGCCAACTTAGGGGAGGGGGTAATGAAAAACTGTTTTTT. Its protein product is CASSQLRGGGNEKLFF.

The chain recombines TRBV9 with TRBJ2-1, with TRBD2 identical over 13 bases. Trimming removed 4 bases from V and 12 bases from J; junction bases left unmatched: 19. This CDR3 has 18 amino acids. From germline, CDR1 is SGDLS and CDR2 YYNGEE. The CDR3 loop is CASSPSGTSGTTLRGQFF. DNA for the CDR3: TGTGCCAGCAGCCCTTCCGGGACTAGCGGGACCACCTTGCGAGGGCAGTTCTTC.

The rearrangement joins TRBV28 to TRBJ1-1; D might be TRBD1 (5 bases). The V end lost 2 bases, the J end lost 4 bases, and 14 bases lay between the germline ends. The CDR3 contains 15 residues. Germline CDR1 reads MDHEN; CDR2 reads SYDVKM. DNA for the CDR3: TGTGCCAGCAGTTTAGATACAGGTCGCGGCACTGAAGCTTTCTTT. Residues: CASSLDTGRGTEAFF. The full variable domain, completed using reference TRBV28 and TRBJ1-1, is DVKVTQSSRYLVKRTGEKVFLECVQDMDHENMFWYRQDPGLGLRLIYFSYDVKMKEKGDIPEGYSVSREKKERFSLILESASTNQTSMYLCASSLDTGRGTEAFFGQGTRLTVV.

The V gene is TRBV30, the J gene TRBJ2-7, with D maybe TRBD2 (7 bases). V lost 0 bases to trimming and J lost 5 bases, with 23 bases between them. Germline CDR1 and CDR2: GTSNPN and SVGIG (reference sequence). This CDR3 has 17 residues. CDR3 residues: CAWSVGGRGPSGDEQYF. Here the CDR3 DNA reads TGTGCCTGGAGTGTAGGGGGGAGGGGTCCTTCGGGGGACGAGCAGTACTTC.

V gene TRBV28 combines with J gene TRBJ1-4, with 9 bases identical to TRBD1. Trimming at V came to 1 base and at J to 10 bases, leaving 7 bases not matched to a gene. This CDR3 is built from 15 residues. Germline V gene data show CDR1 as MDHEN and CDR2 as SYDVKM. The CDR3 sequence: CASSLYTGGAGKLFF. CDR3 DNA sequence: TGTGCCAGCAGTTTATATACAGGGGGCGCAGGAAAACTGTTTTTT.

The CDR3: CASTVSGNTIYF. The CDR3 DNA is TGTGCCAGTACCGTATCTGGAAACACCATATATTTT. The chain is built from TRBV19 and TRBJ1-3; no clear D gene. In germline, CDR1 is LNHDA, CDR2 SQIVND (reference sequence). The CDR3 is made up of 12 amino acids. V was cut by 7 bases and J by 1 base, with 5 bases left in between.

On this clone itself: At one of its ends the junction is not consistent with the germline gene, which may arise from a read error. This rearrangement joins TRBV7-9 to TRBJ1-1; D is undetermined. This CDR3 has 12 amino acids. Per germline, CDR1 SEHNR and CDR2 FQNEAQ (reference sequence). CDR3: CSSSIGHTEAFF. In nucleotides, the CDR3 is TGTTCCAGCAGCATCGGTCACACTGAAGCTTTCTTT. Full variable domain (rest looked up from reference TRBV7-9 and TRBJ1-1): DTGVSQNPRHKITKRGQNVTFRCDPISEHNRLYWYRQTLGQGPEFLTYFQNEAQLEKSRLLSDRFSAERPKGSFSTLEIQRTEQGDSAMYLCSSSIGHTEAFFGQGTRLTVV.

V is TRBV7-2 and J is TRBJ2-1; TRBD2 is a possible D gene (5 bases). Germline assignment: CDR1 SGHTA and CDR2 FQGNSA. The CDR3 runs 16 residues. V lost 1 base, J lost 2 bases, and 12 bases lay in between. For the CDR3, the DNA is TGTGCCAGCAGCTTAGTTACGGGGAATACCTACAATGAGCAGTTCTTC. It translates to CASSLVTGNTYNEQFF.

The chain links TRBV21-1 to TRBJ2-3; the D call TRBD2 from the table was never checked on the DNA. TRBV21-1 is noted as a pseudogene. CDR3 length: 18 residues. The CDR3 nucleotides are TGTGCCAGCAGCCTAAAGATGGGGGGCGGGGCTAGCGGGGGGGCCCCGGATTTT. Translating gives CASSLKMGGGASGGAPDF.